Here is one TCR beta chain with its context. Its antigen remains unidentified. The record originates from a study of human T cells and chemical hapten exposure. Individual cDNA molecules received unique molecular identifiers in the library. TCRdb called the RACE reads again in MiXCR, with one record for every CDR3 protein. The sample has 85,000 to 95,000 distinct CDR3 sequences, around 10% seen once. The time point denotes: patch test 2, 6 weeks after DPC sensitization. The treatment was: therapeutic diphenylcyclopropenone sensitization with weekly scalp DPC. Investigators collected blood before applying each patch test. Findings and caveats of the study: There was alopecia in the donors, so their immune response may differ from that of healthy people.

Deletions cut 1 base from V and 7 bases from J, with 13 bases between. The CDR3 has 15 residues. Per germline, CDR1 LGHNT and CDR2 FRNRAP. V gene TRBV12-5 combines with J gene TRBJ1-4; D is ambiguous. The specimen comprised whole blood, sampled in connection with sensitization to the hapten diphenylcyclopropenone (DPC). The TCR originated in a middle-aged man with alopecia areata. Some clones in this sample may be carry-over from other donors' samples. CDR3 nucleotide sequence: TGTGCTAGTGGTTTGGGGATGGGCAACGGTGAAAAACTGTTTTTT. Protein sequence: CASGLGMGNGEKLFF.